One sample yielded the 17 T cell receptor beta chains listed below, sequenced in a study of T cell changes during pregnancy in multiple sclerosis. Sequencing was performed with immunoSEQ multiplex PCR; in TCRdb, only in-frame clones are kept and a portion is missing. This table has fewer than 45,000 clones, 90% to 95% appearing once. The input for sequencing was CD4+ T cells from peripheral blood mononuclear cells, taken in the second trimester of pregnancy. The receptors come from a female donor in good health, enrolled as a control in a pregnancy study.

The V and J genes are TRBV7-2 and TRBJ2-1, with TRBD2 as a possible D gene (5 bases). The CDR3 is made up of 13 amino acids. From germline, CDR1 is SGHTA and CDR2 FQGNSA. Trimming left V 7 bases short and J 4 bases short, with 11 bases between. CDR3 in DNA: TGTGCCAGCACCCCCCCGGGGTACAATGAGCAGTTCTTC. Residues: CASTPPGYNEQFF.

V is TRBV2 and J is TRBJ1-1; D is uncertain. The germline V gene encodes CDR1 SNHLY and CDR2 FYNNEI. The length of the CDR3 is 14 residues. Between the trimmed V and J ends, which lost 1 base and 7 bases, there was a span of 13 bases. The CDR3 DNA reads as TGTGCCAGCAGTGAAGACCGACTGTCGGATGAAGCTTTCTTT. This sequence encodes CASSEDRLSDEAFF.

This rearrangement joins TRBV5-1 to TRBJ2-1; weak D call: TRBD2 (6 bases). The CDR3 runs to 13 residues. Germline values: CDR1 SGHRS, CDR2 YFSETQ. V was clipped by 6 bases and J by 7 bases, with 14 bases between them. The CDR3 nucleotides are TGCGCCAGCACGCGGGGCGCGGGGAATGAGCAGTTCTTC. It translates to CASTRGAGNEQFF.

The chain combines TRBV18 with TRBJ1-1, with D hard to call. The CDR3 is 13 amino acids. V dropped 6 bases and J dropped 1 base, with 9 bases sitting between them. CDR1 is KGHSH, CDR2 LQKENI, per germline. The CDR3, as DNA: TGTGCCAGCTCCCTCGGAGAGAACACTGAAGCTTTCTTT. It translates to CASSLGENTEAFF. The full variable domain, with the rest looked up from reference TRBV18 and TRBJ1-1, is NAGVMQNPRHLVRRRGQEARLRCSPMKGHSHVYWYRQLPEEGLKFMVYLQKENIIDESGMPKERFSAEFPKEGPSILRIQQVVRGDSAAYFCASSLGENTEAFFGQGTRLTVV.

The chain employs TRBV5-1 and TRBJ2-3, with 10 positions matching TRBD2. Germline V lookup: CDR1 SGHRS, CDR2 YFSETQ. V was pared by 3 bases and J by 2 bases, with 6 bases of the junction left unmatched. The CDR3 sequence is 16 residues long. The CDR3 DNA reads TGCGCCAGCAGCTCTTTGGGACTAGCGTCCACAGATACGCAGTATTTT. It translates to CASSSLGLASTDTQYF. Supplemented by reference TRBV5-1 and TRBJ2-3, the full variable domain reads KAGVTQTPRYLIKTRGQQVTLSCSPISGHRSVSWYQQTPGQGLQFLFEYFSETQRNKGNFPGRFSGRQFSNSRSEMNVSTLELGDSALYLCASSSLGLASTDTQYFGPGTRLTVL.

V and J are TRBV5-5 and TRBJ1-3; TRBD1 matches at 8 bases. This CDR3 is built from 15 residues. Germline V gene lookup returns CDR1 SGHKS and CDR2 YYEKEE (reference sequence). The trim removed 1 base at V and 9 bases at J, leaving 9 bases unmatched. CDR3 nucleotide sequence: TGTGCCAGCAGCTTGCCCGGGACAGGTACGGGCACCATATATTTT. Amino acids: CASSLPGTGTGTIYF.

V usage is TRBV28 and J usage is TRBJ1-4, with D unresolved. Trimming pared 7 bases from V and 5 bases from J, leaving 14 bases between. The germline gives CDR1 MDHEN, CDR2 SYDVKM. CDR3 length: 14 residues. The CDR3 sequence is CASTLPGSNEKLFF. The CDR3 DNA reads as TGTGCCAGCACCCTCCCGGGATCGAATGAAAAACTGTTTTTT.

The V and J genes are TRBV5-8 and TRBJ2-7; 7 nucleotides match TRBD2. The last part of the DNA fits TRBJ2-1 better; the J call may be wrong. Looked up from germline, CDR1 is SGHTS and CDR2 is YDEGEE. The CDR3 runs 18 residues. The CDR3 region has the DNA TGTGCCAGCCCACGGGTAGCGGGCTTCCAGAGCTCCTACAATGAGCAGTTCTTC. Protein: CASPRVAGFQSSYNEQFF.

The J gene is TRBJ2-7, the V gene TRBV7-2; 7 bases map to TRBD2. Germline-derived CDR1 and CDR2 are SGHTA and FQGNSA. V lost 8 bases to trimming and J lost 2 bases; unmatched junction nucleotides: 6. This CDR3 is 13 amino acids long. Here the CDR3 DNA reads TGTGCCAGCGGAGCGGGAATGGCCTACGAGCAGTACTTC. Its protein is CASGAGMAYEQYF.

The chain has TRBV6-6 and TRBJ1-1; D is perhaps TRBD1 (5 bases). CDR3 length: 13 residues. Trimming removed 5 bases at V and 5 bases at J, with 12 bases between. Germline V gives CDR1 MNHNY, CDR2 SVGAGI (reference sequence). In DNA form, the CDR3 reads TGTGCCAGCAGTACTGTCTCAGGGACTGAAGCTTTCTTT. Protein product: CASSTVSGTEAFF.

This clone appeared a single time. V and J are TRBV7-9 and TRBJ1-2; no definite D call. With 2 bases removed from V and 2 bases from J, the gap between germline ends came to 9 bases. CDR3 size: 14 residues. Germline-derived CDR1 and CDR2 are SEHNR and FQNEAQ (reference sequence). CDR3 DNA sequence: TGTGCCAGCAGCTTAAATCCAGAAAACTATGGCTACACCTTC. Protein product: CASSLNPENYGYTF.

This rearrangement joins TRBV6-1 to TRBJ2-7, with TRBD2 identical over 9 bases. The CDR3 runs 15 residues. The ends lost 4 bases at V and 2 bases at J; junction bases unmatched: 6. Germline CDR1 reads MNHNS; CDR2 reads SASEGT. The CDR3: CASSAPSGKTYEQYF. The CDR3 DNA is TGTGCCAGCAGTGCCCCTAGCGGGAAAACCTACGAGCAGTACTTC.

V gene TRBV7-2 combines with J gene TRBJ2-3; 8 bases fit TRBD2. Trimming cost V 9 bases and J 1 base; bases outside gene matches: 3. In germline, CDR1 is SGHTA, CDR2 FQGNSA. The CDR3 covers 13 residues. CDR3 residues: CASRSGGTDTQYF. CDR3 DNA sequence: TGTGCCAGTCGTAGCGGGGGCACAGATACGCAGTATTTT.

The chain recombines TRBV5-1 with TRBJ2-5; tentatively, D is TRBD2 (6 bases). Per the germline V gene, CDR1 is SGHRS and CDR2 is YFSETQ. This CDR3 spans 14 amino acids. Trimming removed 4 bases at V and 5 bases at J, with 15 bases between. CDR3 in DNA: TGCGCCAGCAGCGGGACTCCCCACAAGGAGACCCAGTACTTC. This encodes CASSGTPHKETQYF.

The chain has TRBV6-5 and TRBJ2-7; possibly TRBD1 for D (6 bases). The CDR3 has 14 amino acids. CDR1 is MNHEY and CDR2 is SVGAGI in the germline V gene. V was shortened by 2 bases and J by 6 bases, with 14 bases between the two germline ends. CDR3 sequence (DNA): TGTGCCAGCAGTTACGCTGCGCAGGGGACCGAGCAGTACTTC. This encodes CASSYAAQGTEQYF.

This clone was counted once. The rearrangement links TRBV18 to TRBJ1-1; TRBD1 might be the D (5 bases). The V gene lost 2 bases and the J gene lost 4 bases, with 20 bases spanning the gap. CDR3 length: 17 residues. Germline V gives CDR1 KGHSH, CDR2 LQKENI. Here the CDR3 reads CASSPRRDAGGTTEAFF. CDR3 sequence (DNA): TGTGCCAGCTCACCAAGACGGGACGCGGGAGGGACCACTGAAGCTTTCTTT.

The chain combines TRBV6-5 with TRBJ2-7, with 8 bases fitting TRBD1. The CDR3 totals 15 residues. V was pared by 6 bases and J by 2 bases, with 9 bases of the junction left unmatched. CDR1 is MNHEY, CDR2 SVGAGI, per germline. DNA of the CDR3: TGTGCCAGCAGAACGGGGTCAGGGGGCGCCTACGAGCAGTACTTC. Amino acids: CASRTGSGGAYEQYF.